The rows below give T cell receptor beta chains drawn from one sample of a study of blood T cell repertoires in COVID-19. Only in-frame clones appear in the TCRdb table, and some are missing; sequencing was by immunoSEQ multiplex PCR. The sample has about 120,000 clones; around four fifths are singletons. Sequencing was carried out using peripheral blood. These receptors all come from a man older than 75 with active or convalescent COVID-19. Each CDR3 is given without its conserved first and last residue.

v_call: TRBV28; j_call: TRBJ2-3; cdr3_aa: ASSPGTPSTDTQY
v_call: TRBV6-5; j_call: TRBJ1-1; cdr3_aa: ASSSGRTRGAF
v_call: TRBV4-3; j_call: TRBJ2-7; cdr3_aa: ASSQDQGAGSYEQY
v_call: TRBV10-3; j_call: TRBJ2-7; cdr3_aa: AISGTGGSYEQY
v_call: TRBV9; j_call: TRBJ2-1; cdr3_aa: ASSTGPGYNEQF
v_call: TRBV18; j_call: TRBJ1-1; cdr3_aa: ASSPSLDRWGMAF
v_call: TRBV5-1; j_call: TRBJ2-5; cdr3_aa: ASKEILGQGDLMGQETQY
v_call: TRBV15; j_call: TRBJ2-3; cdr3_aa: ATSRDPGIATGWTDTQY
v_call: TRBV12-3/TRBV12-4; j_call: TRBJ1-2; cdr3_aa: ASSPWAGGYT
v_call: TRBV5-6; j_call: TRBJ2-7; cdr3_aa: ASSSPGQGDHEQY
v_call: TRBV12-3/TRBV12-4; j_call: TRBJ1-5; cdr3_aa: ASSLGLWQPQH
v_call: TRBV4-2; j_call: TRBJ1-6; cdr3_aa: ASSLEGGRGAEYSPLH
v_call: TRBV19; j_call: TRBJ1-2; cdr3_aa: ASSSTGPSNYGYT
v_call: TRBV6-5; j_call: TRBJ2-5; cdr3_aa: ASRNQGSLETQY
v_call: TRBV7-2; j_call: TRBJ2-5; cdr3_aa: ASSPRGALSQETQY
v_call: TRBV6-5; j_call: TRBJ2-2; cdr3_aa: ASKNSGGTTGELF
v_call: TRBV6-5; j_call: TRBJ2-7; cdr3_aa: ASSTGTVEQY
v_call: TRBV7-2; j_call: TRBJ1-3; cdr3_aa: ASSLDRGGGNTIY
v_call: TRBV2; j_call: TRBJ2-3; cdr3_aa: ASSGQGLNTQY
v_call: TRBV5-3; j_call: TRBJ2-5; cdr3_aa: ARSCKLTSGGRKYQETQY
v_call: TRBV4-1; j_call: TRBJ1-2; cdr3_aa: ASSQRSGGWYGYT
v_call: TRBV5-6; j_call: TRBJ2-5; cdr3_aa: ASSSGTWYQETQY
v_call: TRBV19; j_call: TRBJ1-5; cdr3_aa: ASSIRTDSNQPQH
v_call: TRBV6-2/TRBV6-3; j_call: TRBJ1-1; cdr3_aa: ASSRPGEMNTEAF
v_call: TRBV4-3; j_call: TRBJ1-1; cdr3_aa: ASSPGGRGSTEAF
v_call: TRBV10-2; j_call: TRBJ2-3; cdr3_aa: ASAGTSGGEAIDTQY
v_call: TRBV28; j_call: TRBJ1-3; cdr3_aa: ASSDTGGGNTIY
v_call: TRBV4-3; j_call: TRBJ1-1; cdr3_aa: ASSQDRQGLGTEAF
v_call: TRBV6-5; j_call: TRBJ2-3; cdr3_aa: ASSPPGGTQY
v_call: TRBV19; j_call: TRBJ1-5; cdr3_aa: ASSQTGMSNQPQH
v_call: TRBV7-9; j_call: TRBJ1-2; cdr3_aa: AIGHPGYGYT
v_call: TRBV10-3; j_call: TRBJ1-2; cdr3_aa: AISIQGRGYGYT
v_call: TRBV15; j_call: TRBJ1-6; cdr3_aa: ATSRDGDRGGSPLH
v_call: TRBV6-5; j_call: TRBJ2-7; cdr3_aa: ASNVGQGVYEQY
v_call: TRBV4-3; j_call: TRBJ1-1; cdr3_aa: ASSQDRRTEGTEAF
v_call: TRBV2; j_call: TRBJ2-5; cdr3_aa: ASRTPRVARETQY
v_call: TRBV6-2/TRBV6-3; j_call: TRBJ1-5; cdr3_aa: ASSGGGSNQPQH
v_call: TRBV15; j_call: TRBJ2-7; cdr3_aa: ATSRDHPYEQY